This T cell receptor beta chain emerged from a study of cytomegalovirus exposure and HLA in healthy donors. V gave up 4 bases and J gave up 8 bases; unmatched junction bases: 5. The CDR3 runs to 13 residues. Per germline, CDR1 LGHNT and CDR2 FRNRAP. The PCR employed 60 Vbeta primers together with 13 Jbeta primers. Libraries were prepared by immunoSEQ multiplex PCR; TCRdb keeps only in-frame clonotypes and omits some of them. Among about 190,000 clones, about 88% were seen once, and the ten largest hold about 1.7%. The sequencing sample was made of PBMCs. The chain couples TRBV12-5 to TRBJ1-2; 9 bases are a match to TRBD1. The clonotype comes from a woman aged 18-30 years in good health and CMV-seronegative. CDR3 amino acids: CASGSGTGFGYTF. The DNA for the CDR3 is TGTGCTAGTGGTTCGGGGACAGGGTTCGGCTACACCTTC.